The next 14 T cell receptor beta chains were all read from a single sample in a study of blood T cell repertoires in COVID-19. Libraries were prepared by immunoSEQ multiplex PCR; TCRdb keeps only in-frame clonotypes and omits some of them. This sample carries tens of thousands of clones, approximately 77% of them seen once, and the ten largest clones take 25% to 35%. The specimen sequenced was peripheral blood. These receptors were collected from a human donor in a cohort sampled during active COVID-19.

This clone appeared a single time. The CDR3 protein is CASSKTGEKVRASTDTQYF. The CDR3 DNA is TGTGCCAGCAGCAAAACAGGGGAGAAGGTTAGGGCAAGCACAGATACGCAGTATTTT. The J gene is TRBJ2-3, the V gene TRBV11-2; 7 bases fit TRBD1. The CDR3 runs to 19 residues. V gave up 5 bases and J gave up 0 bases; unmatched junction bases: 17. CDR1 is SGHAT and CDR2 is FQNNGV in the germline V gene.

DNA for the CDR3: TGCGCCAGCGGGGCAGGGCTAGCGGGAGTAGATACGCAGTATTTT. Its translation: CASGAGLAGVDTQYF. The J gene is TRBJ2-3, the V gene TRBV10-2, with 10 bases that match TRBD2. Trimming took 8 bases from V and 5 from J; bases not matched to a gene: 10. Germline-derived CDR1 and CDR2 are WSHSY and SAAADI. There are 15 residues in the CDR3.

The chain uses TRBV6-2 or TRBV6-3 and TRBJ2-5; possible D gene TRBD1, 6 bases. The length of the CDR3 is 17 residues. V was pared by 0 bases and J by 0 bases, with 14 bases between. Germline lookup yields CDR1 MNHEY and CDR2 SVGEGT. The CDR3 nucleotides read TGTGCCAGCAGTTACTCTGACAGGCATGGCAACCAAGAGACCCAGTACTTC. Translating it yields CASSYSDRHGNQETQYF.

This chain joins TRBV19 and TRBJ1-6; D may be TRBD1 (6 bases). In germline, CDR1 is LNHDA, CDR2 SQIVND (reference sequence). The CDR3 covers 16 residues. V dropped 4 bases and J dropped 8 bases, with 18 bases sitting between them. CDR3: CASSTSQGGLDSPLHF. CDR3 nucleotides: TGTGCCAGTAGTACCTCCCAAGGGGGTCTGGATTCACCCCTCCACTTT.

The chain combines TRBV5-4 with TRBJ1-6; 7 nucleotides match TRBD1. Germline V gives CDR1 SGHNT, CDR2 YYREEE (reference sequence). This CDR3 has 14 amino acids. With 3 bases clipped from V and 7 bases from J, the junction kept 4 bases outside the gene matches. This CDR3 reads CASSWGDSNSPLHF. The CDR3 region has the DNA TGTGCCAGCAGCTGGGGGGACAGCAATTCACCCCTCCACTTT.

This clone was recorded only once. The chain recombines TRBV7-8 with TRBJ2-1; D is perhaps TRBD1 (5 bases). The CDR3 has 14 residues. V lost 4 bases and J lost 4, with 11 bases in between. CDR1 and CDR2 from the germline V gene are SGHVS and FQNEAQ. The CDR3 here is CASSSRGPYNEQFF. In DNA form, the CDR3 reads TGTGCCAGCAGCTCAAGGGGTCCTTACAATGAGCAGTTCTTC.

This chain uses TRBV5-6 with TRBJ2-5; 7 bases are a match to TRBD2. Looked up from germline, CDR1 is SGHDT and CDR2 is YYEEEE. This CDR3 contains 16 residues. V shed 4 bases, J shed 3 bases, and the junction held 12 bases outside the gene matches. The CDR3 DNA is TGTGCCAGCAGCAATGGGGATAGCGGGTGGGAAGAGACCCAGTACTTC. This sequence encodes CASSNGDSGWEETQYF.

The gene calls are TRBV4-1 and TRBJ1-2; D might be TRBD1 (5 bases). The V and J ends lost 4 bases and 0 bases respectively, with 12 bases between them. Germline loops: CDR1 MGHRA, CDR2 YSYEKL. The CDR3 is 15 residues long. Here the CDR3 reads CASSPSAGPNYGYTF. DNA for the CDR3: TGCGCCAGCAGCCCTTCGGCGGGACCTAACTATGGCTACACCTTC.

This chain's CDR3 is CASSGGPPYNEQFF. The CDR3 region has the DNA TGTGCCAGCAGTGGGGGGCCCCCCTACAATGAGCAGTTCTTC. The V call is TRBV2, the J call TRBJ2-1; D is possibly TRBD1 (6 bases). The V gene's germline CDR1 is SNHLY and CDR2 FYNNEI. Trimming left V 4 bases short and J 2 bases short, with 9 bases between. This CDR3 spans 14 amino acids.

The chain joins TRBV15 to TRBJ2-2, with TRBD2 as a possible D gene (6 bases). CDR1 is LNHNV, CDR2 YYDKDF, per germline (reference sequence). The CDR3 has 16 residues. V lost 2 bases to trimming and J lost 5 bases, with 15 bases between them. The CDR3 spells CATSRPIGGRTGELFF. The CDR3 DNA sequence: TGTGCCACCAGCAGACCGATAGGAGGGCGGACCGGGGAGCTGTTTTTT.

The chain has TRBV27 and TRBJ1-6; no clear D. V lost 6 bases, J lost 0 bases, and 9 bases lay in between. This CDR3 is built from 15 residues. CDR1 and CDR2 (germline): MNHEY, SMNVEV (reference sequence). The CDR3 spells CASSRQSSYNSPLHF. The CDR3 DNA is TGTGCCAGCAGCCGACAAAGCTCCTATAATTCACCCCTCCACTTT.

V is TRBV4-1 and J is TRBJ2-1; D perhaps matches TRBD2 (5 bases). V lost 0 bases, J lost 2 bases, and 8 bases lay in between. This CDR3 has 15 amino acids. Germline values: CDR1 MGHRA, CDR2 YSYEKL. In DNA form, the CDR3 reads TGCGCCAGCAGCCAAGAGAGGGTACCCTACAATGAGCAGTTCTTC. Translation: CASSQERVPYNEQFF.

The V and J genes are TRBV11-2 and TRBJ2-5; the D gene is possibly TRBD1 (6 bases). In germline, CDR1 is SGHAT, CDR2 FQNNGV. V was shortened by 5 bases and J by 5 bases, with 12 bases between the two germline ends. The CDR3 spans 13 residues. The CDR3 is CASSTERGETQYF. The DNA of the CDR3 is TGTGCCAGCAGCACCGAAAGGGGGGAGACCCAGTACTTC.

The chain couples TRBV9 to TRBJ2-5; the match to TRBD2 covers 7 bases. Germline V gene sequence: CDR1 SGDLS, CDR2 YYNGEE. The CDR3 contains 13 residues. The ends lost 4 bases at V and 7 bases at J; junction bases unmatched: 7. The CDR3, as DNA: TGTGCCAGCAGCAAGGCGGGGGATGGGACCCAGTACTTC. Translating it yields CASSKAGDGTQYF.